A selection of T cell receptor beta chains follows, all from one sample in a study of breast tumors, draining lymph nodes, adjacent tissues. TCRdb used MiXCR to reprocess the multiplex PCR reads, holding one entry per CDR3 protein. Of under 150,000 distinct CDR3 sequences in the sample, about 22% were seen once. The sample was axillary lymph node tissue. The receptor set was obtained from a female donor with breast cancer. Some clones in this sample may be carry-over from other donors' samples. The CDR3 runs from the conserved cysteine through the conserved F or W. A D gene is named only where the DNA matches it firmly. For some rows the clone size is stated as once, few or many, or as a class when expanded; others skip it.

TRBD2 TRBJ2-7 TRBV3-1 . TGTGCCAGCAGCCAAGATGGTAGCGGGAGGGCCTGGGAGCAGTACTTC CASSQDGSGRAWEQYF
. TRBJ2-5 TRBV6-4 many TGTGCCAGCAGTGACTCCTTGGAAGAGACCCAGTACTTC CASSDSLEETQYF
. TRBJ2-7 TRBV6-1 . TGTGCCAGCAGTGCCATTGGCGGTAGCCCCTACGAGCAGTACTTC CASSAIGGSPYEQYF
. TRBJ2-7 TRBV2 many TGTGCCAGCAGTGGTTCGGTTAGCTCCTACGAGCAGTACTTC CASSGSVSSYEQYF
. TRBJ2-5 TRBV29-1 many TGCAGCGTTGAAAAGGGAGTGGGAGAGACCCAGTACTTC CSVEKGVGETQYF
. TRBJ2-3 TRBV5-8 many TGTGCCAGCAGCTTGAGGGATGTAGATACGCAGTATTTT CASSLRDVDTQYF
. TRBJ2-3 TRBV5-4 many TGTGCCAGCAGCATGGACTTCAAGGCCTCCGATACGCAGTATTTT CASSMDFKASDTQYF
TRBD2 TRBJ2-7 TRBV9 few TGTGCCAGCAGGCCCGGGCTAGCGGGAGATGGTGAGCAGTACTTC CASRPGLAGDGEQYF
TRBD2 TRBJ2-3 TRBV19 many TGTGCCAGTAAGGGGACTACTTTTCGCACAGATACGCAGTATTTT CASKGTTFRTDTQYF
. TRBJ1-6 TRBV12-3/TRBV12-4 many TGTGCCAGCAGTTTAGGGGCAGCCAACAAGAATTCACCCCTCCACTTT CASSLGAANKNSPLHF
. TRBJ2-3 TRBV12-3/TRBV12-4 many TGTGCCAGCAGTCACAGGGACCATACGCAGTATTTT CASSHRDHTQYF
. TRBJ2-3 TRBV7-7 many TGTGCCAGCAGCTTACAAAACACAGATACGCAGTATTTT CASSLQNTDTQYF
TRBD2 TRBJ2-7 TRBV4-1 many TGCGCCAGCAGCCCACCCCGGGGGGTGGCCTCCTACGAGCAGTACTTC CASSPPRGVASYEQYF
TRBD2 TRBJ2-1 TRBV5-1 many TGCGCCAGCAGCATACTAGCGGGCTCCTACAATGAGCAGTTCTTC CASSILAGSYNEQFF
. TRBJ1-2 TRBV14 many TGTGCCAGCAGCATGGGGAGGTATGGCTACACCTTC CASSMGRYGYTF
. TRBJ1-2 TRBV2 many TGTGCCAGCAGTGAACAGAGTAACTATGGCTACACCTTC CASSEQSNYGYTF
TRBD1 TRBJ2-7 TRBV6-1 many TGTGCCAGCAGTGAATTCCGGGACAGGGCGACTTACGAGCAGTACTTC CASSEFRDRATYEQYF
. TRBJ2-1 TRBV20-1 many TGCAGTGCTAGTTCCGCAGCAGGTGGGTCCAGCTCCTACAATGAGCAGTTCTTC CSASSAAGGSSSYNEQFF
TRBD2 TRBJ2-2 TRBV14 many TGTGCCAGCAGCCCTTGGACTAGCGGGAGGGGGACCGGGGAGCTGTTTTTT CASSPWTSGRGTGELFF
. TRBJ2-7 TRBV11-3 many TGTGCCAGCAGCTTAGGGGGCCAAACCTCCTACGAGCAGTACTTC CASSLGGQTSYEQYF
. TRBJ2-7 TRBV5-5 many TGTGCCAGCAGCTTGGGATCGGGACATAGAGGCGAGCAGTACTTC CASSLGSGHRGEQYF
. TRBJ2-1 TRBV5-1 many TGCGCCAGCAGCTTGGTGGAGGGTGAGCAGTTCTTC CASSLVEGEQFF
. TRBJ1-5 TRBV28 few TGTGCCAGCAGTACCCCTGGCAGGCCTCATAGCAATCAGCCCCAGCATTTT CASSTPGRPHSNQPQHF
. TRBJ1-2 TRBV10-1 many TGCGCCAGCAGTAATAGGGTCGGCTATGGCTACACCTTC CASSNRVGYGYTF
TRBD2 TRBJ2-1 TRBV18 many TGTGCCAGCTCACCAACTAGCGGGATCTACAATGAGCAGTTCTTC CASSPTSGIYNEQFF
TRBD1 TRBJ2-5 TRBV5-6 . TGTGCCAGCAGCTTGTGGACAGGTTCTAAAGAGACCCAGTACTTC CASSLWTGSKETQYF
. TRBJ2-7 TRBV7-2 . TGTGCCAGCAGCTTGGGTGCAGGGGTCTCCTACGAGCTGTACTTC CASSLGAGVSYELYF
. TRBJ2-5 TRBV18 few TGTGCCAGCTCACCACCGGGTCAAGAGACCCAGTACTTC CASSPPGQETQYF
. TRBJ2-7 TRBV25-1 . TGTGCCAGCAGTGTAAAGACACAGCAGTACTTC CASSVKTQQYF
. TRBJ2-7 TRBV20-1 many TGCAGTGCTAGCATGGGGTGGGAGCAGTACTTC CSASMGWEQYF
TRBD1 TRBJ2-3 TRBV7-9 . TGTGCCAGCAGCTTACTCACAGGGGGCTTTGGCACAGATACGCAGTATTTT CASSLLTGGFGTDTQYF
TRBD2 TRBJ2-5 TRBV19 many TGTGCCAGTAGTAAGGGGACTAGCGGGAGCGGGGAGACCCAGTACTTC CASSKGTSGSGETQYF
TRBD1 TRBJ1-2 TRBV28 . TGTGCCAGCAGTTCCAGGACAGGGGGCGACTATGGCTACACCTTC CASSSRTGGDYGYTF
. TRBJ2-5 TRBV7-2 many TGTGCCAGCAGCTGGGGCCTAGCTTGGGAGACCCAGTACTTC CASSWGLAWETQYF
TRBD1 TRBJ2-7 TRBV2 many TGTGCCAGCAGTAGACAGGGCGAGCAGTACTTC CASSRQGEQYF
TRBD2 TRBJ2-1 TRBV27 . TGTGCCAGCAGTTTTCCGGGAGGGCCAGGCAATGAGCAGTTCTTC CASSFPGGPGNEQFF
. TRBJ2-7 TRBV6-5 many TGTGCCAGCAGTTACTCGGGGCAGCCTAACCACGAGCAGTACTTC CASSYSGQPNHEQYF
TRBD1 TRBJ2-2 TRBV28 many TGTGCCAGCATCACCACAGGGGTTGGGGAGCTGTTTTTT CASITTGVGELFF
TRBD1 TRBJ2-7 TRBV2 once TGTGCCAGCAGGGAGGACAGGGGGGACCCTACCTACGAGCAGTACTTC CASREDRGDPTYEQYF
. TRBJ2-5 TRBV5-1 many TGCGCCAGCAGCTTGGGGAACTTCATGTCGGAGACCCAGTACTTC CASSLGNFMSETQYF
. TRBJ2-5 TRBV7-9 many TGTGCCAGCAGCCCAGTTGGGAGCCAAGAGACCCAGTACTTC CASSPVGSQETQYF